This T cell receptor (beta chain) was recovered during a study of shared clonotypes between healthy human individuals. Findings and caveats of the study: Researchers sampled only blood; tissue repertoires likely differ. Naive subsets generally had larger estimated richness than memory subsets. Sequencing depth was expected to affect clonotype sharing among donors.

As regards this clone: What it recognizes is unknown.

The CDR3 is 13 residues long. Germline lookup yields CDR1 MNHEY and CDR2 SMNVEV (reference sequence). Trimming removed 6 bases at V and 3 bases at J, with 11 bases between. For each subset, genomic DNA was distributed in equal portions over several immunoSEQ plates. Sequencing was performed with immunoSEQ multiplex PCR; in TCRdb, only in-frame clones are kept and a portion is missing. The sample contains about 2,500,000 clones, 85% to 95% of which appear only once. Sequences were obtained from naive CD4+ T cells sorted from blood. Subset meaning: CD45RA+ positively selected. The chain is built from TRBV27 and TRBJ2-5; a weak D match, TRBD2 (5 bases). This TCR was recovered from a man in his late teens or twenties in good health. The CDR3 spells CASSRTGKETQYF. CDR3 nucleotide sequence: TGTGCCAGCAGCCGGACGGGGAAAGAGACCCAGTACTTC.